These 32 T cell receptor beta chains originate from one sample sequenced in a study of cytomegalovirus exposure and HLA in healthy donors. Primers included in the PCR were 60 Vbeta and 13 Jbeta primers. Only in-frame clones appear in the TCRdb table, and some are missing; sequencing was by immunoSEQ multiplex PCR. The sample consists of 160,000 or so clones, about four fifths of them appearing once. The sequencing sample was made of PBMCs. The receptor set was obtained from a woman between 45 and 60 years old in good health and CMV-seronegative.

This clone was recorded only once. CDR3 DNA sequence: TGTGCCAGCAGCAAAAGGGACAGCTACGAGCAGTACTTC. Translation gives CASSKRDSYEQYF. V gene TRBV7-8 combines with J gene TRBJ2-7; 7 nucleotides line up with TRBD1. This CDR3 is built from 13 residues. CDR1 and CDR2 from the germline V gene are SGHVS and FQNEAQ. V dropped 5 bases and J dropped 3; count of bases not matched to a gene: 4.

V gene TRBV4-3 combines with J gene TRBJ1-1; D remains unclear. This CDR3 spans 13 amino acids. Germline V gives CDR1 LGHNA, CDR2 YSLEER. V was clipped by 5 bases and J by 0 bases, with 7 bases between them. For the CDR3, the DNA is TGCGCCAGCAGCAATAGCCTGAACACTGAAGCTTTCTTT. Translating gives CASSNSLNTEAFF.

The chain employs TRBV5-1 and TRBJ2-7, with a tentative D call TRBD1 (6 bases). This CDR3 has 13 amino acids. The germline gives CDR1 SGHRS, CDR2 YFSETQ. Deletions cut 4 bases from V and 2 bases from J, with 10 bases between. CDR3 loop: CASSGGQTYEQYF. The CDR3, as DNA: TGCGCCAGCAGCGGCGGACAGACCTACGAGCAGTACTTC.

The CDR3 region is CASSLGKNRVTRSYEQYF. The CDR3 DNA sequence: TGTGCCAGCAGCTTAGGGAAGAACAGGGTAACGCGGTCCTACGAGCAGTACTTC. The chain is built from TRBV7-2 and TRBJ2-7; a weak D match, TRBD1 (6 bases). CDR1 is SGHTA and CDR2 is FQGNSA in the germline V gene. With 1 base removed from V and 1 base from J, the gap between germline ends came to 20 bases. There are 18 residues in the CDR3.

The chain is built from TRBV7-2 and TRBJ1-1; TRBD1 matches at 7 bases. The CDR3 is 16 amino acids. The germline V gene has CDR1 SGHTA and CDR2 FQGNSA. V dropped 4 bases and J dropped 0; count of bases not matched to a gene: 8. Written as DNA, the CDR3 is TGTGCCAGCAGCTCACGCGCCGGGACAGTGAACACTGAAGCTTTCTTT. Translation gives CASSSRAGTVNTEAFF. Filled out from reference TRBV7-2 and TRBJ1-1, the complete variable domain reads GAGVSQSPSNKVTEKGKDVELRCDPISGHTALYWYRQSLGQGLEFLIYFQGNSAPDKSGLPSDRFSAERTGGSVSTLTIQRTQQEDSAVYLCASSSRAGTVNTEAFFGQGTRLTVV.

On this clone: One end of the junction fails to match germline, which may point to a read error. V and J are TRBV7-9 and TRBJ2-1; D is unclear. This CDR3 contains 12 residues. Germline values: CDR1 SEHNR, CDR2 FQNEAQ (reference sequence). The CDR3 coding sequence is TGTTCCAGCGCAGGTTTCATCAATGAGCAGTTCTTC. Protein sequence: CSSAGFINEQFF.

Only a few counts were recorded for this clone. The chain employs TRBV5-1 and TRBJ1-1; 7 bases are shared with TRBD1. Losses at the gene ends were 4 bases for V and 5 bases for J; bases not matched to a gene: 8. The CDR3 has 14 amino acids. The germline CDR1 and CDR2 sequences are SGHRS and YFSETQ. For the CDR3, the DNA is TGCGCCAGCAGCGCACGACAGGGTTGGACTGAAGCTTTCTTT. Its protein product is CASSARQGWTEAFF. Looking up the rest from reference TRBV5-1 and TRBJ1-1 gives the full variable domain: KAGVTQTPRYLIKTRGQQVTLSCSPISGHRSVSWYQQTPGQGLQFLFEYFSETQRNKGNFPGRFSGRQFSNSRSEMNVSTLELGDSALYLCASSARQGWTEAFFGQGTRLTVV.

V and J are TRBV27 and TRBJ1-1; D perhaps matches TRBD1 (5 bases). V was cut by 3 bases and J by 0 bases, with 17 bases left in between. The CDR3 extends over 17 amino acids. Germline CDR1 reads MNHEY; CDR2 reads SMNVEV (reference sequence). This chain's CDR3 is CASSFGGPLGVNTEAFF. In DNA, the CDR3 is TGTGCCAGCAGTTTCGGCGGCCCATTAGGGGTGAACACTGAAGCTTTCTTT.

The chain combines TRBV6-1 with TRBJ2-2; 8 positions match TRBD1. From germline, CDR1 is MNHNS and CDR2 SASEGT. The CDR3 runs to 16 residues. The V gene end was trimmed by 2 bases and the J gene end by 4 bases; junction bases not matched to a gene: 6. The CDR3 DNA sequence: TGTGCCAGCAGTGAAATCCACAGGGGGAGCACCGGGGAGCTGTTTTTT. Its protein product is CASSEIHRGSTGELFF.

This clone was detected only once. The V and J genes are TRBV18 and TRBJ1-1; no reliable D call. Germline-derived CDR1 and CDR2 are KGHSH and LQKENI. V lost 6 bases, J lost 1 base, and 6 bases lay in between. The CDR3 covers 12 residues. CDR3 sequence reads: CASSPGNTEAFF. The CDR3 DNA is TGTGCCAGCTCGCCGGGGAACACTGAAGCTTTCTTT.

This clone was seen a few times. The V and J genes are TRBV19 and TRBJ1-1; 7 bases fit TRBD1. The CDR3 spans 13 residues. Trimming at V came to 9 bases and at J to 4 bases, leaving 8 bases not matched to a gene. Per the germline V gene, CDR1 is LNHDA and CDR2 is SQIVND (reference sequence). CDR3 nucleotides: TGTGCCAGCTGGCAGGGGGAACTCACTGAAGCTTTCTTT. Protein: CASWQGELTEAFF.

The V and J genes are TRBV28 and TRBJ2-1; TRBD2 is a possible D gene (6 bases). Germline-derived CDR1 and CDR2 are MDHEN and SYDVKM. Trimming shortened V by 1 base and J by 7 bases, and 11 bases separated the two germline ends. The CDR3 totals 14 residues. CDR3 region: CASSLSEGWNEQFF. The DNA of the CDR3 is TGTGCCAGCAGTTTATCGGAGGGATGGAATGAGCAGTTCTTC.

This clone has just a few counts. The chain has TRBV5-1 and TRBJ1-6; D gene ambiguous. V dropped 0 bases and J dropped 10 bases, with 5 bases sitting between them. This CDR3 contains 12 residues. From germline, CDR1 is SGHRS and CDR2 YFSETQ. CDR3 sequence reads: CASSLGESPLHF. CDR3 DNA: TGCGCCAGCAGCTTGGGGGAGTCACCCCTCCACTTT.

The V gene is TRBV5-6, the J gene TRBJ2-3; D unclear. Deletions cut 1 base from V and 0 bases from J, with 9 bases between. Germline-derived CDR1 and CDR2 are SGHDT and YYEEEE. CDR3 size: 15 residues. CDR3: CASSLSYQSTDTQYF. The CDR3 nucleotides read TGTGCCAGCAGCTTGTCCTACCAAAGCACAGATACGCAGTATTTT. Looking up the rest from reference TRBV5-6 and TRBJ2-3 gives the full variable domain: DAGVTQSPTHLIKTRGQQVTLRCSPKSGHDTVSWYQQALGQGPQFIFQYYEEEERQRGNFPDRFSGHQFPNYSSELNVNALLLGDSALYLCASSLSYQSTDTQYFGPGTRLTVL.

The chain is built from TRBV29-1 and TRBJ1-1; no clear D gene. Germline CDR1 reads SQVTM; CDR2 reads ANQGSEA. The germline V and J ends were trimmed by 8 bases and 2 bases, with 15 bases remaining between them. CDR3 length: 13 amino acids. CDR3 in amino acids: CSFRSNPNTEAFF. In nucleotides, the CDR3 is TGCAGCTTCAGATCCAACCCAAACACTGAAGCTTTCTTT.

With regard to this clone: The junction differs from germline at one of its ends, possibly a read error. V usage is TRBV7-9 and J usage is TRBJ2-2; D is perhaps TRBD2 (6 bases). Germline CDR1 is SEHNR and CDR2 is FQNEAQ (reference sequence). This CDR3 has 18 amino acids. The CDR3 nucleotides read TGTTCCAGCAGCTGGAGACGGGGGTCCTCCCCGAACACCGGGGAGCTGTTTTTT. Its protein product is CSSSWRRGSSPNTGELFF.

A single count supports this clone. This chain joins TRBV6-5 and TRBJ1-2; no reliable D call. V dropped 6 bases and J dropped 0 bases, with 8 bases sitting between them. This CDR3 is built from 13 residues. The V gene's germline CDR1 is MNHEY and CDR2 SVGAGI. The CDR3 DNA is TGTGCCAGCAGGGAGGTGGCTAACTATGGCTACACCTTC. It yields the protein CASREVANYGYTF.

The rearrangement joins TRBV7-2 to TRBJ1-5, with D possibly matching TRBD1 (5 bases). With 1 base removed from V and 5 bases from J, the gap between germline ends came to 12 bases. This CDR3 spans 15 amino acids. CDR1 is SGHTA and CDR2 is FQGNSA in the germline V gene. The CDR3 loop is CASSLDGRVHQPQHF. Written as DNA, the CDR3 is TGTGCCAGCAGCTTAGACGGCAGGGTGCATCAGCCCCAGCATTTT.

The chain combines TRBV10-1 with TRBJ1-6, with D perhaps TRBD1 (6 bases). With 7 bases removed from V and 7 bases from J, the gap between germline ends came to 11 bases. The CDR3 consists of 13 residues. CDR1 is WNHNN and CDR2 is SYGVQD in the germline V gene (reference sequence). In DNA, the CDR3 is TGCGCCAGCAATAGGGGGTTCAATTCACCCCTCCACTTT. Amino acid sequence: CASNRGFNSPLHF.

Worth noting for this clone: This sequence may be a read error, since a much larger clone differs from it by one base. The V gene is TRBV5-6, the J gene TRBJ1-1, with 7 bases aligning to TRBD1. The CDR3 is 12 residues long. CDR1 is SGHDT, CDR2 YYEEEE, per germline. V was pared by 3 bases and J by 4 bases, with 0 bases of the junction left unmatched. Here the CDR3 reads CASSYRGTEAFF. The CDR3, as DNA: TGTGCCAGCAGCTACAGGGGCACTGAAGCTTTCTTT.

The sample holds a few counts of this clone. The chain has TRBV5-8 and TRBJ2-3; TRBD2 matches at 8 bases. The CDR3 is 13 amino acids. The germline V gene encodes CDR1 SGHTS and CDR2 YDEGEE. V gave up 4 bases and J gave up 9 bases; unmatched junction bases: 7. The DNA of the CDR3 is TGTGCCAGCAGCCGGACGGGGGGGGGAACGCAGTATTTT. Translation: CASSRTGGGTQYF.

Details on this clone: Other DNA sequences within the sample encode an identical CDR3. This chain joins TRBV7-2 and TRBJ1-5, with 8 bases that match TRBD1. CDR3 size: 15 residues. CDR1 and CDR2 (germline): SGHTA, FQGNSA. Losses at the gene ends were 1 base for V and 2 bases for J; bases not matched to a gene: 1. The CDR3: CASSLDRGGNQPQHF. In nucleotides, the CDR3 is TGTGCCAGCAGCTTAGACAGGGGGGGCAATCAGCCCCAGCATTTT.

The rearrangement uses TRBV30 and TRBJ1-3, with 7 bases lining up with TRBD1. Germline V gene data show CDR1 as GTSNPN and CDR2 as SVGIG (reference sequence). This CDR3 comprises 14 residues. The J segment lost 2 bases and the V segment lost 7 bases, leaving 8 bases of the junction unmatched. CDR3 nucleotide sequence: TGTGCCTCAGGGGACAGACGAACTGGAAACACCATATATTTT. As protein: CASGDRRTGNTIYF.

The genes are TRBV9 and TRBJ2-1; 10 bases align to TRBD2. The CDR3 extends over 19 amino acids. Germline CDR1 SGDLS, CDR2 YYNGEE. The J segment lost 6 bases and the V segment lost 4 bases, leaving 19 bases of the junction unmatched. CDR3 coding DNA: TGTGCCAGCAGCCATCAAACGGGGCTAGCGGGAGCTCGGGGCAATGAGCAGTTCTTC. Protein sequence: CASSHQTGLAGARGNEQFF.

In this sample, this clone turned up a few times. The chain couples TRBV7-2 to TRBJ2-3, with 10 positions matching TRBD2. V dropped 6 bases and J dropped 0; count of bases not matched to a gene: 3. The CDR3 is made up of 15 amino acids. Germline-derived CDR1 and CDR2 are SGHTA and FQGNSA. DNA of the CDR3: TGTGCCAGCAGATCAGCGGGGGGGAGCACAGATACGCAGTATTTT. This encodes CASRSAGGSTDTQYF.

In this sample, this clone turned up once. The chain employs TRBV6-5 and TRBJ2-7; D is unclear. Germline CDR1 MNHEY, CDR2 SVGAGI. The CDR3 covers 14 residues. The V gene lost 3 bases and the J gene lost 3 bases, with 12 bases spanning the gap. In DNA form, the CDR3 reads TGTGCCAGCAGTTATCAGAACCCTGGCTACGAGCAGTACTTC. Its translation is CASSYQNPGYEQYF.

This chain uses TRBV6-5 with TRBJ2-1; D perhaps matches TRBD2 (5 bases). The CDR3 is 13 amino acids. V shed 0 bases and J shed 7 bases, with 7 bases lying between them. In germline, CDR1 is MNHEY, CDR2 SVGAGI. CDR3 DNA sequence: TGTGCCAGCAGTTACTCGCGGACTAATGAGCAGTTCTTC. This codes for CASSYSRTNEQFF.

The J gene is TRBJ2-7, the V gene TRBV10-3; 7 bases map to TRBD1. The V segment lost 6 bases and the J segment 1 base; nucleotides outside the gene matches: 3. This CDR3 is built from 13 residues. Per the germline V gene, CDR1 is ENHRY and CDR2 is SYGVKD. The CDR3 sequence is CAISEGASYEQYF. CDR3 coding DNA: TGTGCCATCAGCGAGGGGGCGTCCTACGAGCAGTACTTC.

The chain carries TRBV7-8 and TRBJ2-1; D perhaps matches TRBD1 (6 bases). Germline V lookup: CDR1 SGHVS, CDR2 FQNEAQ. Between the trimmed V and J ends, which lost 1 base and 2 bases, there was a span of 12 bases. CDR3 length equals 16 residues. CDR3 sequence (DNA): TGTGCCAGCAGCTTAGTGAGGACAGCTACCTACAATGAGCAGTTCTTC. It codes for CASSLVRTATYNEQFF.

The sample holds a few counts of this clone. The rearrangement uses TRBV5-4 and TRBJ1-6; 9 bases are shared with TRBD1. The CDR3 loop spans 16 amino acids. Germline assignment: CDR1 SGHNT and CDR2 YYREEE (reference sequence). V lost 1 base and J lost 4; bases outside the gene matches: 3. The CDR3 protein is CASSLRTGEYNSPLHF. The CDR3 DNA sequence: TGTGCCAGCAGCTTGCGGACAGGGGAATATAATTCACCCCTCCACTTT.

The CDR3 loop is CASSLGEWTGELFF. As DNA, the CDR3 is TGTGCCAGCAGCTTAGGAGAGTGGACCGGGGAGCTGTTTTTT. The chain recombines TRBV13 with TRBJ2-2; D unclear. Germline-derived CDR1 and CDR2 are PRHDT and FYEKMQ (reference sequence). V lost 0 bases and J 5 bases, leaving 7 bases between the germline ends. This CDR3 region has 14 residues.

The chain couples TRBV7-2 to TRBJ1-6, with D possibly TRBD1 on 5 matching bases. Germline CDR1 and CDR2: SGHTA and FQGNSA. Trimming pared 1 base from V and 5 bases from J, leaving 18 bases between. This CDR3 is built from 18 residues. CDR3 sequence reads: CASSLEDPMAGNNSPLHF. The CDR3 nucleotides are TGTGCCAGCAGCTTAGAGGATCCAATGGCAGGGAATAATTCACCCCTCCACTTT.